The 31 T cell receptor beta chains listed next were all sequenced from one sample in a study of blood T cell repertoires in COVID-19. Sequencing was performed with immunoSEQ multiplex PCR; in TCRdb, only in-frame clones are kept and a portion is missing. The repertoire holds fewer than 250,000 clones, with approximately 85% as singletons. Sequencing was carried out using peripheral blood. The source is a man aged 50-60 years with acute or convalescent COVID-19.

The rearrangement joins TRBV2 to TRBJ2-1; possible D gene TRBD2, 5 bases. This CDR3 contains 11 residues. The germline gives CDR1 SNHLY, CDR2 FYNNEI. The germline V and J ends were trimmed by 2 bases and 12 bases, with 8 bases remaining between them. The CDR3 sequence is CASSERGSQFF. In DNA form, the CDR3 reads TGTGCCAGCAGTGAACGGGGATCGCAGTTCTTC.

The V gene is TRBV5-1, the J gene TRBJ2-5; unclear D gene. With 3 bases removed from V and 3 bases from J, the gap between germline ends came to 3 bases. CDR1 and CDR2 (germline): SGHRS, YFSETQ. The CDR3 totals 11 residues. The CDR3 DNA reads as TGCGCCAGCAGCTATAAAGAGACCCAGTACTTC. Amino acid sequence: CASSYKETQYF.

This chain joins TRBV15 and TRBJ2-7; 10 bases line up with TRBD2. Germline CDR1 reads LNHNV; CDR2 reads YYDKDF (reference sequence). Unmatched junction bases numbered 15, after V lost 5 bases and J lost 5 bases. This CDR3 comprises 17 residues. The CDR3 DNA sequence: TGTGCCACCAGCCTGGCGACTAGCGGGCTCAGCACCCACGAGCAGTACTTC. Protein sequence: CATSLATSGLSTHEQYF.

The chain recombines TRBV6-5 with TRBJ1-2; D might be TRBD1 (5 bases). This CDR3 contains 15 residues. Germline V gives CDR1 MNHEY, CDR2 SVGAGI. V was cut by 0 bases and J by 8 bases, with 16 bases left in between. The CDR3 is CASSYSEVRGNGYTF. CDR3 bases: TGTGCCAGCAGTTACTCGGAGGTCCGGGGGAACGGCTACACCTTC.

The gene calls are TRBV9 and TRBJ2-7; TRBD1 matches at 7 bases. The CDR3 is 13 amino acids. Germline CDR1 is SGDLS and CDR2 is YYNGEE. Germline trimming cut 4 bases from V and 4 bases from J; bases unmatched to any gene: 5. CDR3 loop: CASSLQGEYEQYF. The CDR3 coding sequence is TGTGCCAGCAGCCTCCAGGGGGAGTACGAGCAGTACTTC.

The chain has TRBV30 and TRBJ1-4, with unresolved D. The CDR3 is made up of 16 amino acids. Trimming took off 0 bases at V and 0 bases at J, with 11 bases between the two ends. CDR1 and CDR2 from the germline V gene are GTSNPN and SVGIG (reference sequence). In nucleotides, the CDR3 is TGTGCCTGGAGTGTACATTCGGGTTCAACTAATGAAAAACTGTTTTTT. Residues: CAWSVHSGSTNEKLFF. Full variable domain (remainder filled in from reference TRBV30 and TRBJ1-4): SQTIHQWPATLVQPVGSPLSLECTVEGTSNPNLYWYRQAAGRGLQLLFYSVGIGQISSEVPQNLSASRPQDRQFILSSKKLLLSDSGFYLCAWSVHSGSTNEKLFFGSGTQLSVL.

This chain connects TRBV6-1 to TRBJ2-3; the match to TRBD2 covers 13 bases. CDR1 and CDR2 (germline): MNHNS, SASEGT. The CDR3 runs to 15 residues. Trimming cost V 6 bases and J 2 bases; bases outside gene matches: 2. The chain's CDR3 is CASRGLAGYTDTQYF. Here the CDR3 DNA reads TGTGCCAGCAGGGGACTAGCGGGATACACAGATACGCAGTATTTT.

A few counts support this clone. CDR3 in amino acids: CASIPSGTGPNYGYTF. DNA of the CDR3: TGTGCCAGCATCCCATCCGGGACAGGGCCCAACTATGGCTACACCTTC. V gene TRBV7-2 combines with J gene TRBJ1-2; TRBD1 matches 9 bases. This CDR3 spans 16 amino acids. The germline V gene encodes CDR1 SGHTA and CDR2 FQGNSA. Trimming took 7 bases from V and 2 from J; bases not matched to a gene: 11.

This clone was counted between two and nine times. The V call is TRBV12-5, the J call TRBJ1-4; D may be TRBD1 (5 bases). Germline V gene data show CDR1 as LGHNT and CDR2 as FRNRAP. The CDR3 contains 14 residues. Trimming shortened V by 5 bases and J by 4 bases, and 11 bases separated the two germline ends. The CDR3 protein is CASGVTDLNEKLFF. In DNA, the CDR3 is TGTGCTAGTGGTGTGACAGACCTTAATGAAAAACTGTTTTTT.

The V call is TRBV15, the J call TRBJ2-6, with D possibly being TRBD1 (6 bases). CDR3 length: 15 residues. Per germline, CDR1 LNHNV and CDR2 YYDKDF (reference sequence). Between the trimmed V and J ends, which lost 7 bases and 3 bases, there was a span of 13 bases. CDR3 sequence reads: CATTAGVGGANVLTF. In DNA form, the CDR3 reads TGTGCCACCACCGCAGGGGTTGGTGGGGCCAACGTCCTGACTTTC.

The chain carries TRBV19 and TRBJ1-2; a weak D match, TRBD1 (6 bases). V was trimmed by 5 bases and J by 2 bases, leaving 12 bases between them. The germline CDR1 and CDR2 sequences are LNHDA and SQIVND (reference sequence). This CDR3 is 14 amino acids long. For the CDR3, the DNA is TGTGCCAGTAGTCCCGGGACAAGAAACTATGGCTACACCTTC. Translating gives CASSPGTRNYGYTF.

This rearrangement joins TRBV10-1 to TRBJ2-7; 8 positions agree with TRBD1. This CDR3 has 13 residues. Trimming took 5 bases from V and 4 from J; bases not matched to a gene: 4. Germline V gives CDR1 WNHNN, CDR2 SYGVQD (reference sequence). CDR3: CASSRQGSYEQYF. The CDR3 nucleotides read TGCGCCAGCAGTCGACAGGGGAGTTACGAGCAGTACTTC.

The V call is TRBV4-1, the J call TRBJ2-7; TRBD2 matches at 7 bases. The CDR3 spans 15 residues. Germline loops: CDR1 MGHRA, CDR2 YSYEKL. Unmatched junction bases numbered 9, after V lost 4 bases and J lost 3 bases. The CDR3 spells CASSPELASNYEQYF. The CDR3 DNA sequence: TGCGCCAGCAGCCCGGAACTAGCGAGCAACTACGAGCAGTACTTC.

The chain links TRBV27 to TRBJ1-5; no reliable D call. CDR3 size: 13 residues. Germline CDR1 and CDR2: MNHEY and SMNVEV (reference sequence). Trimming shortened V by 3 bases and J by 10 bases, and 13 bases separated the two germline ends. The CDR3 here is CASSFRLLGPQHF. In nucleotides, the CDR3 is TGTGCCAGCAGTTTTAGACTCCTCGGCCCCCAGCATTTT.

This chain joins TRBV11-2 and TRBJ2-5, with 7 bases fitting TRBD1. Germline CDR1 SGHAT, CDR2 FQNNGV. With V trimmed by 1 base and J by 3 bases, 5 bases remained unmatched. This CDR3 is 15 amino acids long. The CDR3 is CASSLAVRGKETQYF. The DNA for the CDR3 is TGTGCCAGCAGCTTAGCAGTCAGGGGGAAAGAGACCCAGTACTTC.

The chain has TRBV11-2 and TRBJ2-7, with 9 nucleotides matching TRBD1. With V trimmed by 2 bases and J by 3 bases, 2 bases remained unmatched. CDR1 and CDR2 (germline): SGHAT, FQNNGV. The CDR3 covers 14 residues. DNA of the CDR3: TGTGCCAGCAGCTTAAGGGACAGGGACTACGAGCAGTACTTC. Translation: CASSLRDRDYEQYF.

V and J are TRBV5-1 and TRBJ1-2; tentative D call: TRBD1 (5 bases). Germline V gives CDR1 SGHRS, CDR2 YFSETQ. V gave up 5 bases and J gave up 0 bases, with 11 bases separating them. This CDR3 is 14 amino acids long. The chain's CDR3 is CASRDQGPNYGYTF. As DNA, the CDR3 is TGCGCCAGCAGAGATCAGGGCCCTAACTATGGCTACACCTTC.

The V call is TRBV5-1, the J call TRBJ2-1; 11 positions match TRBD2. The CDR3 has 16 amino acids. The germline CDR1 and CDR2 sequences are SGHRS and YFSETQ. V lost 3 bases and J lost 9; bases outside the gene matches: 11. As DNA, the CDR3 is TGCGCCAGCAGCTCTACTCTAGCGGGAGGTCAAGGTGAGCAGTTCTTC. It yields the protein CASSSTLAGGQGEQFF.

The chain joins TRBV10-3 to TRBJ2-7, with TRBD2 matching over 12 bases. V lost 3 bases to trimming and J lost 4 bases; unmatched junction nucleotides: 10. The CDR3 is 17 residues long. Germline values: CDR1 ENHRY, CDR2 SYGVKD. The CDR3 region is CAISDPHGTSGLYEQYF. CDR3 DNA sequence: TGTGCCATCAGTGACCCCCATGGGACTAGCGGGCTTTACGAGCAGTACTTC.

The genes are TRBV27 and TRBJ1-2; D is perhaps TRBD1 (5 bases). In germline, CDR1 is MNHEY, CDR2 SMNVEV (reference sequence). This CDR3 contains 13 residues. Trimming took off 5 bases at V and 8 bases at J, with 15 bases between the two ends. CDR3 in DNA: TGTGCCAGCAGTCAGTGGGGCGCTGGAGGCTACACCTTC. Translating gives CASSQWGAGGYTF.

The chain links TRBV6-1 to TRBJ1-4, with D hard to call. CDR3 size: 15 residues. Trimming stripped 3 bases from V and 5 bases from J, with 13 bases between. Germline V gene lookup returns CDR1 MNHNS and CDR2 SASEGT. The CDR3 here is CASSDWARRNEKLFF. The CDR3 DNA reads TGTGCCAGCAGTGATTGGGCCCGGAGGAATGAAAAACTGTTTTTT.

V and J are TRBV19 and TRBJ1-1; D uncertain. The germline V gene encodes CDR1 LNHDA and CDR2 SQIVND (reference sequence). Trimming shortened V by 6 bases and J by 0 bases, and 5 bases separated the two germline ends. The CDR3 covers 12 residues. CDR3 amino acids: CASRTMNTEAFF. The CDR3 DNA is TGTGCCAGTAGGACTATGAACACTGAAGCTTTCTTT.

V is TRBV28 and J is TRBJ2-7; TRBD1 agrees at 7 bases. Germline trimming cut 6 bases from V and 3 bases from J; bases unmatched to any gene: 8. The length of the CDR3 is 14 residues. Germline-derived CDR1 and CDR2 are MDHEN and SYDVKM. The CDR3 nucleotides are TGTGCCAGCAGCCCGACAGGGAATCTCTACGAGCAGTACTTC. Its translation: CASSPTGNLYEQYF.

CDR3 DNA sequence: TGTGCCAGCATCAGCCCCGACAGGTCCCTCTATGGCTACACCTTC. Its translation is CASISPDRSLYGYTF. The chain couples TRBV6-5 to TRBJ1-2; TRBD1 might be the D (6 bases). The germline V gene encodes CDR1 MNHEY and CDR2 SVGAGI. V was pared by 7 bases and J by 4 bases, with 19 bases between. The CDR3 is made up of 15 amino acids.

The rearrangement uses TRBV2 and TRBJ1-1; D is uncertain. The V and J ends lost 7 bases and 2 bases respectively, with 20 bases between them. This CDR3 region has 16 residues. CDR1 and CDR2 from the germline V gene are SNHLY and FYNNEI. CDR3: CASIVGIGLTNTEAFF. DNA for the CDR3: TGTGCCAGCATTGTGGGAATCGGACTTACTAACACTGAAGCTTTCTTT.

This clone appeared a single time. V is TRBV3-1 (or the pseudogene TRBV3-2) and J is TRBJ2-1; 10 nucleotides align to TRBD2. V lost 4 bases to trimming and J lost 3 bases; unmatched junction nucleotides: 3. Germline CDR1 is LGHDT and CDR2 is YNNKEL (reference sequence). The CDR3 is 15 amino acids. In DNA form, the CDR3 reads TGTGCCAGCAGCCGCGGGACTAGCGTCTACAATGAGCAGTTCTTC. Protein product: CASSRGTSVYNEQFF.

The CDR3 DNA follows: TGTGCCAGCAGTACCAGGACAGGGGGCAACAATTCACCCCTCCACTTT. Translation: CASSTRTGGNNSPLHF. The J gene is TRBJ1-6, the V gene TRBV28; 11 bases match TRBD1. CDR1 and CDR2 from the germline V gene are MDHEN and SYDVKM. V was pared by 5 bases and J by 7 bases, with 7 bases of the junction left unmatched. The CDR3 sequence is 16 residues long.

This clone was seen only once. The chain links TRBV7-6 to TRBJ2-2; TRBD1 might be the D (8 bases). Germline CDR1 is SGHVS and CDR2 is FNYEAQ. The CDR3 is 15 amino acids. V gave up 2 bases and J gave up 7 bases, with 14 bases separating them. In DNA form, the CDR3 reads TGTGCCAGCAGCTTAACAGGGGGAGGGAACGGGGAGCTGTTTTTT. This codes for CASSLTGGGNGELFF.

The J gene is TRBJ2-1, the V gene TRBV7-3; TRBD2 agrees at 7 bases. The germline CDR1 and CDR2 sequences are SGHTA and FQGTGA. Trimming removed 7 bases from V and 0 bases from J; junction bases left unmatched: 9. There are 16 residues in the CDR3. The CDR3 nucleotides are TGTGCCAGCAACTTGTTAGCGGGCATCTCCTACAATGAGCAGTTCTTC. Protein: CASNLLAGISYNEQFF.

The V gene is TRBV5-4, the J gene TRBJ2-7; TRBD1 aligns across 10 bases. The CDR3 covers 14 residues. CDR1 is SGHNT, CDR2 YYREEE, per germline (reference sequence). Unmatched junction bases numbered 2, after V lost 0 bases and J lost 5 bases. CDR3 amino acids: CASSLVGQGNEQYF. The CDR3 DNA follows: TGTGCCAGCAGCTTGGTGGGACAGGGGAACGAGCAGTACTTC.

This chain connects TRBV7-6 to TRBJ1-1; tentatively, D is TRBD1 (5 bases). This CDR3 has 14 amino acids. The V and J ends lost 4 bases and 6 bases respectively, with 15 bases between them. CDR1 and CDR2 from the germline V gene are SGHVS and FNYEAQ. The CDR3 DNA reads TGTGCCAGCAGCTCCAAGTCCGGAGGGGCTGAAGCTTTCTTT. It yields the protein CASSSKSGGAEAFF.